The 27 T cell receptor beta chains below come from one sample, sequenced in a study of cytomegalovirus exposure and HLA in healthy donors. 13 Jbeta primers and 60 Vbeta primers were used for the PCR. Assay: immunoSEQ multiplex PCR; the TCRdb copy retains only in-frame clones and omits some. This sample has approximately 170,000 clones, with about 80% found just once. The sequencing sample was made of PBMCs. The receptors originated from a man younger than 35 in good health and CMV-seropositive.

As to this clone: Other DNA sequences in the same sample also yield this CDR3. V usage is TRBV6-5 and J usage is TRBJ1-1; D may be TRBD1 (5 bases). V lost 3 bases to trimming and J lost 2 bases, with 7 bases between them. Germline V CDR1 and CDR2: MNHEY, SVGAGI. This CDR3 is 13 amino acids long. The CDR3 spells CASSYTGNTEAFF. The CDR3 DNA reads TGTGCCAGCAGTTATACAGGCAACACTGAAGCTTTCTTT.

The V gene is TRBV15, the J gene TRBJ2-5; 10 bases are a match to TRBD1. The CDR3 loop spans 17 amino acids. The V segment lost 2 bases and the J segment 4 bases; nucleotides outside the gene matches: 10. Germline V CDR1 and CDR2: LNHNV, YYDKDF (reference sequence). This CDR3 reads CATSRITTGTGVETQYF. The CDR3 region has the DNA TGTGCCACCAGCAGAATAACCACCGGGACAGGGGTAGAGACCCAGTACTTC.

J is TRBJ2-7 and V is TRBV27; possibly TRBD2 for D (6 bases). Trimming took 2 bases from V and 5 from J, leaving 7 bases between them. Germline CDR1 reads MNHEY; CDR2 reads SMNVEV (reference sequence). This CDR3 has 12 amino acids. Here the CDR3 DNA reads TGTGCCAGCAGTTTAGGGGGGAACGAGCAGTACTTC. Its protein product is CASSLGGNEQYF.

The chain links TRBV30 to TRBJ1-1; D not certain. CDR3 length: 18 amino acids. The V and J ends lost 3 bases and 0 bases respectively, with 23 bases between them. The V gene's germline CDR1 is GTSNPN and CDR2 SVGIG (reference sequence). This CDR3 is CAWRGAGKVGVMNTEAFF. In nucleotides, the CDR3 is TGTGCCTGGAGAGGTGCGGGGAAGGTCGGCGTAATGAACACTGAAGCTTTCTTT. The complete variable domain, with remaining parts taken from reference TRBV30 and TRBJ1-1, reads SQTIHQWPATLVQPVGSPLSLECTVEGTSNPNLYWYRQAAGRGLQLLFYSVGIGQISSEVPQNLSASRPQDRQFILSSKKLLLSDSGFYLCAWRGAGKVGVMNTEAFFGQGTRLTVV.

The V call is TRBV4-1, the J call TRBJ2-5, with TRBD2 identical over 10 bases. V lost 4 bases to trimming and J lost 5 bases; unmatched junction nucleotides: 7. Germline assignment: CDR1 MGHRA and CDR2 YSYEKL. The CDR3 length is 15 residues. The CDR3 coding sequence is TGCGCCAGCAGCCCATCTAGCGGGAGTAGGGAGACCCAGTACTTC. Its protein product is CASSPSSGSRETQYF.

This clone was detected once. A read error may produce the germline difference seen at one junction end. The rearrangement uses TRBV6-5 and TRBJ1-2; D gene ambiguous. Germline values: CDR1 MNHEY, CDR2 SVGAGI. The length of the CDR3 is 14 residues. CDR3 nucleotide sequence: TGTGCCAGCAGTTGCCACACAGCCGGCTATGGTTACACCTTC. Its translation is CASSCHTAGYGYTF.

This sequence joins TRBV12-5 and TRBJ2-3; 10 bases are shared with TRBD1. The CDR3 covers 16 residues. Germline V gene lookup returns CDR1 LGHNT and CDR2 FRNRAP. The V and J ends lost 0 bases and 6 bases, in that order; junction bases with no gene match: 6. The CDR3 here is CASGLVRGQGGDTQYF. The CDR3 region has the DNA TGTGCTAGTGGTTTGGTACGTGGACAGGGGGGGGATACGCAGTATTTT.

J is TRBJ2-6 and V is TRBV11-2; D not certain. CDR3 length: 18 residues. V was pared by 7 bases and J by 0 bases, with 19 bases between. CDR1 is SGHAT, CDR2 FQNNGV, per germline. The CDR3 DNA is TGTGCCAGCACCGATCGGCGACACGGCCTCTCTGGGGCCAACGTCCTGACTTTC. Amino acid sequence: CASTDRRHGLSGANVLTF. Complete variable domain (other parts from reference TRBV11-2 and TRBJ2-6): EAGVAQSPRYKIIEKRQSVAFWCNPISGHATLYWYQQILGQGPKLLIQFQNNGVVDDSQLPKDRFSAERLKGVDSTLKIQPAKLEDSAVYLCASTDRRHGLSGANVLTFGAGSRLTVL.

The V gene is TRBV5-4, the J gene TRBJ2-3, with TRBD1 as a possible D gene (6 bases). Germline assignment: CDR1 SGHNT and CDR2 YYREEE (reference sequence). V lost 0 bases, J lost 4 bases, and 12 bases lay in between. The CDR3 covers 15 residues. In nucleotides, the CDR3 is TGTGCCAGCAGCTTGGATAGTCAGGGGCCAGATACGCAGTATTTT. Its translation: CASSLDSQGPDTQYF. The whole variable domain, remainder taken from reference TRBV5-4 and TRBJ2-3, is ETGVTQSPTHLIKTRGQQVTLRCSSQSGHNTVSWYQQALGQGPQFIFQYYREEENGRGNFPPRFSGLQFPNYSSELNVNALELDDSALYLCASSLDSQGPDTQYFGPGTRLTVL.

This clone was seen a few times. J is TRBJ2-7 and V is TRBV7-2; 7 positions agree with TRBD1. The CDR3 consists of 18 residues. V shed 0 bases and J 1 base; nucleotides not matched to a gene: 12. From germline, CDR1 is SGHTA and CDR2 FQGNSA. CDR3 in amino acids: CASSLATGARGSSYEQYF. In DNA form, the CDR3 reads TGTGCCAGCAGCTTAGCGACCGGGGCCAGGGGGTCGTCCTACGAGCAGTACTTC.

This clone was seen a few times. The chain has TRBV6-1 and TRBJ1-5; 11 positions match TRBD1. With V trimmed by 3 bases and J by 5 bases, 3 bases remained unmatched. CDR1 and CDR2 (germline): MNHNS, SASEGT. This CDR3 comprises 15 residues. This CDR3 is CASSDRTGGYQPQHF. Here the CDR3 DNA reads TGTGCCAGCAGTGACAGGACAGGGGGCTATCAGCCCCAGCATTTT.

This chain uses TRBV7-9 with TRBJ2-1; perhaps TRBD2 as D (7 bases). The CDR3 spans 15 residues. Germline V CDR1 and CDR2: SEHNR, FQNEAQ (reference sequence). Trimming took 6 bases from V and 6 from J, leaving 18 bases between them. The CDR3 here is CASSSSSGGANEQFF. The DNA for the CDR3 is TGTGCCAGCAGTTCGTCTAGTGGGGGGGCCAATGAGCAGTTCTTC.

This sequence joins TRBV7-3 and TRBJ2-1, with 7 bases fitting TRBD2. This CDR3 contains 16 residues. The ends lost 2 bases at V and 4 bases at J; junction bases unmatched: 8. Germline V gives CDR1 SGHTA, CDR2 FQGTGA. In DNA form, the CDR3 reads TGTGCCAGCAGCTTAGGTAGTGGGGGGGTGTACAATGAGCAGTTCTTC. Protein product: CASSLGSGGVYNEQFF.

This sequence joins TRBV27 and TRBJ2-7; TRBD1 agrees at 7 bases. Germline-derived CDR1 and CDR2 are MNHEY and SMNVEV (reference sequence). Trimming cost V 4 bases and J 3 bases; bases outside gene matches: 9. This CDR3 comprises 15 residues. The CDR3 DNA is TGTGCCAGCAGTTCCCCGGGACAGTTACTCTACGAGCAGTACTTC. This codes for CASSSPGQLLYEQYF.

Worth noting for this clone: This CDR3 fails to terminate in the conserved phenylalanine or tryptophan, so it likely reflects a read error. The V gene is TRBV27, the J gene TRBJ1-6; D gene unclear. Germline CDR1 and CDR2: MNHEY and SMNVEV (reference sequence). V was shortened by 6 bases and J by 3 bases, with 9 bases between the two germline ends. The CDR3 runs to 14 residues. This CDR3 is CASRAGSYNSPLHL. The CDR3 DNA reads TGTGCCAGCAGGGCCGGGAGCTATAATTCACCCCTCCACCTT.

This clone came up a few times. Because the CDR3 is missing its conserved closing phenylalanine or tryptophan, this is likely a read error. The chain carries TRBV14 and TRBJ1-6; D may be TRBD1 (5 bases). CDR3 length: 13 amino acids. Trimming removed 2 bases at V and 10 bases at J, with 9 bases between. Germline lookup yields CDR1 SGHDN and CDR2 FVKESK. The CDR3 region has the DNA TGTGCCAGCAGCCAACAGGGAAAATCACCCCTCCACCTT. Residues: CASSQQGKSPLHL.

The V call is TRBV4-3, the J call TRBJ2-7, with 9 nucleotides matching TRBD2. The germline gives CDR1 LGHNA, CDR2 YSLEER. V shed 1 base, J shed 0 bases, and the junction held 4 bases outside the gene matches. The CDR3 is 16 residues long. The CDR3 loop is CASSQGLAGFSYEQYF. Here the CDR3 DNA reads TGCGCCAGCAGCCAAGGCCTAGCGGGATTCTCCTACGAGCAGTACTTC.

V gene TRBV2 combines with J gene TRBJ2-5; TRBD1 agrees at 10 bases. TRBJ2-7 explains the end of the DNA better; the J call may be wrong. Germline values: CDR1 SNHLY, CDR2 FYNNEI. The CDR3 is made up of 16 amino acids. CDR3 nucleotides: TGTGCCAGCAGCCCTAGACGGGGACAGGGGTCCTACGAGCAGTACTTC. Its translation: CASSPRRGQGSYEQYF.

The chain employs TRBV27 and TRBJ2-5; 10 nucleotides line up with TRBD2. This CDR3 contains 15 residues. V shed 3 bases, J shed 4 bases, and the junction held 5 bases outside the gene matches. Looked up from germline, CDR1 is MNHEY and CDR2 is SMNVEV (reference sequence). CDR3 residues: CASSLVLAGVETQYF. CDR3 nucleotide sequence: TGTGCCAGCAGTTTGGTGCTAGCGGGAGTAGAGACCCAGTACTTC.

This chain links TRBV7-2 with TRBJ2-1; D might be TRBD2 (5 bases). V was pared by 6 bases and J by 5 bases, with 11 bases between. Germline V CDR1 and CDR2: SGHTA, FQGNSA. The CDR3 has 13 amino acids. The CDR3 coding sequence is TGTGCCAGCAGGGCTTCCGGGGACAATGAGCAGTTCTTC. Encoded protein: CASRASGDNEQFF.

The CDR3 DNA reads TGTGCCAGCAGTTACGATCCGAGCGGCAGGGGCGATGGCTACACCTTC. This codes for CASSYDPSGRGDGYTF. The gene calls are TRBV6-5 and TRBJ1-2; a weak D match, TRBD1 (6 bases). V lost 2 bases and J 6 bases, leaving 19 bases between the germline ends. The CDR3 consists of 16 residues. In germline, CDR1 is MNHEY, CDR2 SVGAGI.

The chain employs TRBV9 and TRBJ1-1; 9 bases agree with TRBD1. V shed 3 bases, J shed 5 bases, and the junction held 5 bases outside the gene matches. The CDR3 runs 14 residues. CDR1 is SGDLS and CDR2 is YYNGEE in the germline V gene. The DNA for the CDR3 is TGTGCCAGCAGCGCTACAGGGGGCTTGACTGAAGCTTTCTTT. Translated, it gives CASSATGGLTEAFF.

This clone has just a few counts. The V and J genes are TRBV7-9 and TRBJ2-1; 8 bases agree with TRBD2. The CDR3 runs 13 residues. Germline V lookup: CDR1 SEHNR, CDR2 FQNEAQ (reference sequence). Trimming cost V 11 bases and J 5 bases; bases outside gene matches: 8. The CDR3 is CAGELAGNNEQFF. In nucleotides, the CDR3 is TGTGCCGGCGAGCTAGCGGGTAACAATGAGCAGTTCTTC.

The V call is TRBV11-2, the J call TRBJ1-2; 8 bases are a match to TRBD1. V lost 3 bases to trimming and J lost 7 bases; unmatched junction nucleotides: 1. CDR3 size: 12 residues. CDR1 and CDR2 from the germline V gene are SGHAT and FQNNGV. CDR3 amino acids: CASSLDRAGYTF. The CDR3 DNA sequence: TGTGCCAGCAGCTTGGACAGGGCTGGCTACACCTTC.

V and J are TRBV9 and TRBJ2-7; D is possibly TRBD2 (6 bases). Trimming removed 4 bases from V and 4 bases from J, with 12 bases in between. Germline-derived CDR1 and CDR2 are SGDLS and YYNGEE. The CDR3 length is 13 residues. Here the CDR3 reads CASSPGGPYEQYF. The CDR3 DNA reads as TGTGCCAGCAGCCCAGGAGGGCCTTACGAGCAGTACTTC.

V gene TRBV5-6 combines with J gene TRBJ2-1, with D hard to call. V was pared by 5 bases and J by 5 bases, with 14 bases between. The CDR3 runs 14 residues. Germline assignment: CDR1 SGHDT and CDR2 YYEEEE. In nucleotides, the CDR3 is TGTGCCAGCAGTATCTTCCTCCGCGACAATGAGCAGTTCTTC. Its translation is CASSIFLRDNEQFF.

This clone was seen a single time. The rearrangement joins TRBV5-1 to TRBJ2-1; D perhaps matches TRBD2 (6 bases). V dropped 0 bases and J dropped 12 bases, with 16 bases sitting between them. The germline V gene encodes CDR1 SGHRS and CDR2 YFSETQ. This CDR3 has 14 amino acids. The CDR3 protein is CASSLERGILGQFF. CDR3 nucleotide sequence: TGCGCCAGCAGCTTGGAACGGGGGATTCTTGGGCAGTTCTTC. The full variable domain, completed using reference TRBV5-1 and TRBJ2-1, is KAGVTQTPRYLIKTRGQQVTLSCSPISGHRSVSWYQQTPGQGLQFLFEYFSETQRNKGNFPGRFSGRQFSNSRSEMNVSTLELGDSALYLCASSLERGILGQFFGPGTRLTVL.